This T cell receptor (beta chain) was captured by sequencing in a study of patients and donors after allogeneic stem cell transplantation. Germline V lookup: CDR1 SQVTM, CDR2 ANQGSEA. V was cut by 2 bases and J by 3 bases, with 17 bases left in between. This CDR3 spans 15 amino acids. One entry per CDR3 protein, called by TCRdb with MiXCR from the RT-PCR reads. Here the sample spans roughly 200,000 distinct CDR3 sequences, 41% being singletons. The sample comprised blood, either unsorted or a sorted T cell fraction (not recorded which). The V and J genes are TRBV29-1 and TRBJ2-7; D not resolved. The receptor was isolated from a human donor who was either an allogeneic HSCT recipient or a stem cell or donor lymphocyte infusion donor (not recorded which). It is not recorded whose cells these are; they may come from a transplant donor. CDR3 residues: CSVEISSTTYYEQYF. DNA of the CDR3: TGCAGCGTTGAAATATCTTCTACTACCTACTACGAGCAGTACTTC.